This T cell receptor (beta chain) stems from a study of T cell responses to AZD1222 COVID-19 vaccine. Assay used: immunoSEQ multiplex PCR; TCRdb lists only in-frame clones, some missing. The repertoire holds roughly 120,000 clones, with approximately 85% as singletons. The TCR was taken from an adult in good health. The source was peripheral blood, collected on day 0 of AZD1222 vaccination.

The CDR3 sequence: CASSLGGPNEKLFF. The CDR3 coding sequence is TGTGCCAGCAGCTTAGGCGGCCCAAATGAAAAACTGTTTTTT. This chain connects TRBV7-9 to TRBJ1-4; D unclear. Trimming left V 1 base short and J 5 bases short, with 8 bases between. This CDR3 is 14 amino acids long. Germline V gives CDR1 SEHNR, CDR2 FQNEAQ (reference sequence). Variable domain in full (rest from reference TRBV7-9 and TRBJ1-4): DTGVSQNPRHKITKRGQNVTFRCDPISEHNRLYWYRQTLGQGPEFLTYFQNEAQLEKSRLLSDRFSAERPKGSFSTLEIQRTEQGDSAMYLCASSLGGPNEKLFFGSGTQLSVL.